These T cell receptor beta chains were read from a single sample in a study of shared clonotypes between healthy human individuals. Measured with immunoSEQ multiplex PCR; TCRdb has only the in-frame clones, and not every one. The table has 700,000 to 950,000 clones, around 96% seen once. Sequences were obtained from naive CD8+ T cells sorted from blood. These receptors were collected from a man aged 25 to 40 in good health. The CDR3 runs from the conserved cysteine through the conserved F or W.

v_gene | CDR3aa
TRBV18 | CASSPPGEAYGYTF
TRBV13 | CASSLGTGADEQYF
TRBV5-5 | CASSLYQATTDTQYF
TRBV5-4 | CASSLGNIYGYTF
TRBV4-3 | CASSQGLAGGPPYNEQFF
TRBV9 | CASSVLPGSYNEQFF
TRBV5-1 | CASSLTGGMNPYEQYF
TRBV27 | CASSFSRQNNEQFF
TRBV6-6 | CASRPGSGSPRYEQYF
TRBV7-6 | CASSLETSANSYNEQFF
TRBV28 | CASSLTQGGTEAFF
TRBV27 | CASRQGSYNEQFF
TRBV12-5 | CASGMDGTGSDGGYTF
TRBV5-8 | CASSRGLAGGGEQYF
TRBV5-1 | CASSSMPGDRETQYF
TRBV5-6 | CASSPETSGSYNEQFF
TRBV4-3 | CASSQEYEGSRELFF
TRBV29-1 | CSVDLGPSSTYEQYF
TRBV10-3 | CAISDTLAVNQPQHF
TRBV5-6 | CASSLGGQGNQPQHF
TRBV11-2 | CASSLGRARFPKNIQYF
TRBV7-3 | CASSPDPGGGYGYTF
TRBV27 | CASSLYSSNQPQHF
TRBV5-1 | CASSLPGGNTIYF
TRBV5-4 | CASSLQGPYEQYF
TRBV7-9 | CASSLEIAGGPPGELFF